Sequencing of this TCR beta chain was carried out in a study of Ad26.COV2.S vaccination and SARS-CoV-2 variants. Across the study: Ad26.COV2.S given intramuscularly, once or twice 56 days apart.

Only in-frame clones appear in the TCRdb table, and some are missing; sequencing was by immunoSEQ multiplex PCR. The data hold about 480,000 clones, with roughly nine tenths observed a single time. This CDR3 comprises 14 residues. Per germline, CDR1 KGHDR and CDR2 SFDVKD. Trimming removed 10 bases at V and 2 bases at J, with 15 bases between. Treatment described: some 20 received Ad26.COV2.S at low or high dose, single or two shots; roughly five received placebo; per-sample allocation not given. Vaccine and placebo recipients were sampled on day 63 after the first injection. Expression of Wuhan-strain SARS-CoV-2 spike came from the Ad26 vector that formed the vaccine.

Specimen: peripheral blood, collected in a trial of Ad26.COV2.S vaccine versus placebo. The receptor was derived from a person between 18 and 59 years old who received the Ad26.COV2.S COVID-19 vaccine or a placebo. The chain links TRBV24-1 to TRBJ2-3; the D gene could be TRBD1 or TRBD2 (5 bases each). CDR3 region: CATQTGRVTDTQYF. The CDR3 coding sequence is TGTGCCACTCAGACGGGGCGGGTCACAGATACGCAGTATTTT.